This TCR beta chain was recorded in a study of neoadjuvant anti-PD-1 for oral cavity cancer. Study-level background: Most patients had three to four biweekly doses of 3 mg/kg nivolumab before resection. Around day 43, patients without progression received a fourth nivolumab dose before surgery.

The germline CDR1 and CDR2 sequences are SGHDT and YYEEEE. The CDR3 is 14 residues long. V lost 4 bases, J lost 6 bases, and 17 bases lay in between. General observations from the study: Post-nivolumab, blood T cell clonality was significantly elevated in non-responders.

Clones were read by immunoSEQ multiplex PCR, and TCRdb kept only the in-frame ones, dropping some. This repertoire shows 9,500 to 15,000 clones, 70% to 80% found once; its top ten account for about 2.3%. Time point here: after neoadjuvant nivolumab, at surgical resection. This clone turned up a few times. Its antigen is unidentified. The sequence was collected from a person between 40 and 85 years old with oral cavity squamous cell carcinoma. The chain carries TRBV5-6 and TRBJ2-7; weak D call: TRBD2 (6 bases). Sequencing used PBMCs, obtained after nivolumab (anti-PD-1) treatment. The CDR3, as DNA: TGTGCCAGCAGCCTAGGATCCGGGGGAGGCGAGCAGTACTTC. This encodes CASSLGSGGGEQYF.